In its sample, the clone carrying this T cell receptor beta chain was seen a few times. This specimen belongs to a study of T-cell memory formation after mild COVID-19. cDNA libraries for TCR alpha and TCR beta, carrying sample barcodes and UMIs, came from 5'RACE with constant-segment primers. Each CDR3 protein gets one entry after TCRdb re-called the 5' RACE reads with MiXCR. This sample yields hundreds of thousands of distinct CDR3 sequences, of which around a sixth are seen a single time; over 9% belongs to the top ten. The CDR3 is 19 amino acids. Trimming removed 1 base from V and 4 bases from J, with 24 bases in between. The germline V gene has CDR1 SEHNR and CDR2 FQNEAQ (reference sequence).

This TCR was sampled from an adult woman who had mild COVID-19 (a few samples of this study predate the infection). Cell type and time point are not known. Sequenced sample: PBMCs or a T cell subset sorted from them (not recorded which). This chain links TRBV7-9 with TRBJ2-3; the D call may be TRBD1 or TRBD2 (6 bases each). The CDR3 DNA reads as TGTGCCAGCAGCTTAGGGTGGTGGGGGCTAGCGCCAAAGGCAGATACGCAGTATTTT. Translating gives CASSLGWWGLAPKADTQYF.